The 8 T cell receptor beta chains below were found in one sample sequenced in a study of cytomegalovirus exposure and HLA in healthy donors. With 60 Vbeta and 13 Jbeta primers, the PCR was carried out. TCRdb keeps only in-frame clones here, not all; method: immunoSEQ multiplex PCR. This table holds about 110,000 clones, 70% to 75% found once. Material: PBMCs. The receptor source for this set is a female donor in good health and CMV-seronegative.

This rearrangement joins TRBV5-6 to TRBJ2-5, with 10 nucleotides matching TRBD2. The germline V gene encodes CDR1 SGHDT and CDR2 YYEEEE. The V segment lost 0 bases and the J segment 4 bases; nucleotides outside the gene matches: 6. The CDR3 contains 16 residues. CDR3 sequence: CASSLGSGRTRETQYF. The CDR3, as DNA: TGTGCCAGCAGCTTGGGTAGCGGGAGGACCAGAGAGACCCAGTACTTC.

The rearrangement links TRBV9 to TRBJ2-6, with D perhaps TRBD1 (6 bases). Looked up from germline, CDR1 is SGDLS and CDR2 is YYNGEE. This CDR3 has 19 amino acids. The V end lost 3 bases, the J end lost 1 base, and 20 bases lay between the germline ends. Here the CDR3 reads CASSETGYGVYSGANVLTF. Written as DNA, the CDR3 is TGTGCCAGCAGCGAGACAGGCTATGGGGTATATTCTGGGGCCAACGTCCTGACTTTC.

J is TRBJ2-7 and V is TRBV29-1; the D gene is possibly TRBD1 (5 bases). The V gene lost 4 bases and the J gene lost 3 bases, with 16 bases spanning the gap. The CDR3 has 14 amino acids. Germline lookup yields CDR1 SQVTM and CDR2 ANQGSEA. Here the CDR3 reads CSVASQGSRYEQYF. Written as DNA, the CDR3 is TGCAGCGTTGCTTCCCAGGGTTCCCGCTACGAGCAGTACTTC.

This chain links TRBV2 with TRBJ2-2, with D perhaps matching TRBD1 (6 bases). The germline V and J ends were trimmed by 6 bases and 5 bases, with 22 bases remaining between them. The CDR3 has 17 residues. CDR1 SNHLY and CDR2 FYNNEI come from the germline V gene. The DNA of the CDR3 is TGTGCCAGCAGGCCTGGACAGCCAGCTTTAAGAACCGGGGAGCTGTTTTTT. Amino acids: CASRPGQPALRTGELFF. Using reference TRBV2 and TRBJ2-2 for the parts outside the CDR3, the full variable domain is EPEVTQTPSHQVTQMGQEVILRCVPISNHLYFYWYRQILGQKVEFLVSFYNNEISEKSEIFDDQFSVERPDGSNFTLKIRSTKLEDSAMYFCASRPGQPALRTGELFFGEGSRLTVL.

The chain is built from TRBV9 and TRBJ2-7, with D hard to call. Trimming shortened V by 3 bases and J by 2 bases, and 15 bases separated the two germline ends. Looked up from germline, CDR1 is SGDLS and CDR2 is YYNGEE. This CDR3 has 15 amino acids. Here the CDR3 reads CASSAHAAPTYEQYF. As DNA, the CDR3 is TGTGCCAGCAGCGCCCATGCCGCGCCCACCTACGAGCAGTACTTC.

The CDR3: CASSRRQVLGTEAFF. In DNA form, the CDR3 reads TGTGCCAGCAGTCGACGACAAGTCTTGGGCACTGAAGCTTTCTTT. The chain carries TRBV6-1 and TRBJ1-1; no clear D gene. The CDR3 runs 15 residues. V lost 5 bases to trimming and J lost 4 bases, with 17 bases between them. The germline CDR1 and CDR2 sequences are MNHNS and SASEGT.

The rearrangement uses TRBV28 and TRBJ2-3; 9 bases are a match to TRBD1. The CDR3 has 17 amino acids. Germline CDR1 MDHEN, CDR2 SYDVKM. Losses at the gene ends were 3 bases for V and 6 bases for J; bases not matched to a gene: 13. In nucleotides, the CDR3 is TGTGCCAGCAGTTTTTTGGGACAGGGAGGGGGCAGGGATACGCAGTATTTT. Protein: CASSFLGQGGGRDTQYF. The whole variable domain, remainder taken from reference TRBV28 and TRBJ2-3, is DVKVTQSSRYLVKRTGEKVFLECVQDMDHENMFWYRQDPGLGLRLIYFSYDVKMKEKGDIPEGYSVSREKKERFSLILESASTNQTSMYLCASSFLGQGGGRDTQYFGPGTRLTVL.

This clone has just a few counts. The chain couples TRBV7-2 to TRBJ2-1; tentative D call: TRBD2 (6 bases). Germline V lookup: CDR1 SGHTA, CDR2 FQGNSA. The germline V and J ends were trimmed by 5 bases and 5 bases, with 16 bases remaining between them. The CDR3 has 15 amino acids. CDR3 coding DNA: TGTGCCAGCAGCGCCGACGGGAGTACCCACAATGAGCAGTTCTTC. As protein: CASSADGSTHNEQFF.